This TCR beta chain derives from a study of T cells after yellow fever vaccination. For the study at large: The fractions with low cell numbers were processed using SMART-Seq v4 Ultra Low Input.

5'RACE template switching added a universal primer site and UMIs to TCR cDNA. From the 5' RACE reads, TCRdb called clonotypes with MiXCR, one entry per CDR3 protein. Of a few hundred thousand distinct CDR3 sequences in the sample, approximately 7% are singletons; the top ten hold over 15%. Study results and caveats: Abundant clonotypes from the bulk population could have been carried over as contaminants into FACS-sorted repertoires. The appearance of a small share of clonotypes in both CD4 and CD8 compartments was observed.

This clonotype was counted ten times or more. Antigen specificity is unknown. The specimen comprised PBMCs, sampled about 49 days after the first yellow fever vaccination. The TCR sequence derives from a man between 18 and 29 years old who received the YFV17D yellow fever vaccine.

The CDR3 region is CASSLERVLVDEQFF. In DNA, the CDR3 is TGCGCCAGCAGCTTGGAAAGGGTGCTAGTCGATGAGCAGTTCTTC. The V call is TRBV5-1, the J call TRBJ2-1, with D unresolved. This CDR3 spans 15 amino acids. CDR1 SGHRS and CDR2 YFSETQ come from the germline V gene. The V and J ends lost 0 bases and 8 bases respectively, with 15 bases between them.